The present TCR beta chain was sequenced within a study of T cells in Graves' hyperthyroidism and ophthalmopathy. Study-wide context: Upon initial diagnosis and before any treatment, peripheral blood was collected.

This clonotype was detected a few times. No antigen is known for it. Each ophthalmopathy patient scored at least 3 on the Clinical Activity Score and at least 4 on NOSPECS grade, with duration under 3 months. Uncontrolled infection, other autoimmune disease, pregnancy or lactation led to exclusion. Germline lookup yields CDR1 LGHNA and CDR2 YNFKEQ. The CDR3 has 15 amino acids. Trimming removed 0 bases from V and 2 bases from J; junction bases left unmatched: 2. Overall study findings and caveats: Ophthalmopathy was distinguished from stable hyperthyroidism by 13 V-J signatures.

The source material, RNA transcripts, was used to amplify TCR beta CDR3 regions. HTBI primers were used for first-round RT-PCR of the TCR CDR3. Each CDR3 protein gets one entry after TCRdb re-called the multiplex PCR reads with MiXCR. The repertoire includes about 530,000 distinct CDR3 sequences, roughly 15% of them detected once, and approximately 16% sits in the top ten. The rearrangement joins TRBV4-2 to TRBJ2-7, with TRBD2 matching 9 bases. The clonotype was recovered from a young woman with Graves' ophthalmopathy. Material for sequencing was blood. CDR3: CASSQDRGGAYEQYF. DNA of the CDR3: TGTGCCAGCAGCCAAGATCGCGGGGGGGCCTACGAGCAGTACTTC.